This T cell receptor (beta chain) was sequenced during a study of cytomegalovirus exposure and HLA in healthy donors. Study-wide points: Later, an analysis showed that TCR beta chains associated with HLA were more clonally expanded than others that were equally common. A few V segments could not be told apart, such as TRBV6-2 and TRBV6-3, and were left out.

Researchers ran the PCR with 60 Vbeta and 13 Jbeta primers. How the authors handled the data: Around 83 million unique TCR beta chains, 9 million to 14 million shared, were counted in a later analysis. Here immunoSEQ multiplex PCR was the method, and the copy in TCRdb shows in-frame clones only, minus some. V, J and clone size derive from that table, while D and trimming were established from the DNA sequence. The profile shows around 220,000 clones, around 83% of them singletons. From germline, CDR1 is SGHRS and CDR2 YFSETQ. Trimming cost V 4 bases and J 4 bases; bases outside gene matches: 8. The CDR3 loop spans 15 amino acids. Points on this clone: The antigen remains undetermined.

The chain combines TRBV5-1 with TRBJ2-3; 8 bases fit TRBD1. Sequenced sample: PBMCs. This TCR came from a girl aged 10 to 17 in good health and CMV-seronegative. The CDR3 reads CASSPGGKFADTQYF. CDR3 nucleotides: TGCGCCAGCAGCCCAGGGGGCAAGTTCGCAGATACGCAGTATTTT. Combining the CDR3 with reference TRBV5-1 and TRBJ2-3 gives the whole variable domain KAGVTQTPRYLIKTRGQQVTLSCSPISGHRSVSWYQQTPGQGLQFLFEYFSETQRNKGNFPGRFSGRQFSNSRSEMNVSTLELGDSALYLCASSPGGKFADTQYFGPGTRLTVL.